The clone carrying this TCR beta chain has more than one count but fewer than ten. With V trimmed by 2 bases and J by 4 bases, 3 bases remained unmatched. This CDR3 contains 15 residues. Germline V gene sequence: CDR1 SNHLY, CDR2 FYNNEI. This sample was taken from a study of blood T cells in healthy people across ages. A second PCR of roughly 7 to 11 cycles used a sample-barcoded 5' primer and a J-beta primer mix. TCRdb itself ran the 5' RACE reads through MiXCR, one entry per CDR3 protein. The sample records about 930,000 distinct CDR3 sequences, around 29% being singletons. The same sample was also used in a study of T cells of mothers and their children. Turning to that study: Researchers report slightly higher, though non-significant, overlap in related mother-child pairs than in unrelated pairs.

The chain carries TRBV2 and TRBJ2-1; 9 bases align to TRBD2. The sequenced sample consisted of blood. This TCR came from a woman aged 35 to 49 in good health. In nucleotides, the CDR3 is TGTGCCAGCAGTGAACGACTAGCGGTGTACAATGAGCAGTTCTTC. This sequence encodes CASSERLAVYNEQFF.